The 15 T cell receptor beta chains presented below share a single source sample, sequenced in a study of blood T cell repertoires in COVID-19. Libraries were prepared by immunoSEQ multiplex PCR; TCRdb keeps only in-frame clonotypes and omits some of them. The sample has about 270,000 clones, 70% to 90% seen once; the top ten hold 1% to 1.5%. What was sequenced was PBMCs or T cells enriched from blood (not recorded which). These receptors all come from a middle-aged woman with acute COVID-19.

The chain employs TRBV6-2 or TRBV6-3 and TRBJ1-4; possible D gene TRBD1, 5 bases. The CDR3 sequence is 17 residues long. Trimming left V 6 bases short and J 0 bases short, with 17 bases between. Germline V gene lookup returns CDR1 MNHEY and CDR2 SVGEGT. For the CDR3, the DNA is TGTGCCAGCAGCCCCTCGGCGGGGGGTGCAACTAATGAAAAACTGTTTTTT. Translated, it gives CASSPSAGGATNEKLFF.

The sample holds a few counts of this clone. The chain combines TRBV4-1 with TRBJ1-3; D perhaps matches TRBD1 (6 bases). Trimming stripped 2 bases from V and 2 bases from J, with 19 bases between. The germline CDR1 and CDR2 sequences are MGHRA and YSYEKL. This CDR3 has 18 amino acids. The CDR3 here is CASSQLQGRGAAGNTIYF. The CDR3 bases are TGCGCCAGCAGCCAACTTCAGGGGAGGGGGGCGGCTGGAAACACCATATATTTT.

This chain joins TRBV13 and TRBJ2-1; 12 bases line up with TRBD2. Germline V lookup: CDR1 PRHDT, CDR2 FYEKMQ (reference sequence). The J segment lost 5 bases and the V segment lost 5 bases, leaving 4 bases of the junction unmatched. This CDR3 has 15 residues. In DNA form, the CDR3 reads TGTGCCAGCAGCCTATCTAGCGGGAGGGACAATGAGCAGTTCTTC. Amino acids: CASSLSSGRDNEQFF.

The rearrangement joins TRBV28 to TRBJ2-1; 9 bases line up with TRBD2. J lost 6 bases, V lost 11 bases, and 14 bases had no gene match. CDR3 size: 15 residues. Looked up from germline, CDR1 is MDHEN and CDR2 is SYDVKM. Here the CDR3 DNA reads TGTGCCGTGCCAGGGTCTAGCGGGGTACGCAATGAGCAGTTCTTC. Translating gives CAVPGSSGVRNEQFF.

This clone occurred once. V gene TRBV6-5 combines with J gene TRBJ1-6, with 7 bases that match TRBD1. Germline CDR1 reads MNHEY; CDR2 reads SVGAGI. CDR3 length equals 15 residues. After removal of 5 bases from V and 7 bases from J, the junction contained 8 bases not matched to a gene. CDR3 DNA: TGTGCCAGCAGTCTGCGGGACAGCCAAAATTCACCCCTCCACTTT. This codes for CASSLRDSQNSPLHF.

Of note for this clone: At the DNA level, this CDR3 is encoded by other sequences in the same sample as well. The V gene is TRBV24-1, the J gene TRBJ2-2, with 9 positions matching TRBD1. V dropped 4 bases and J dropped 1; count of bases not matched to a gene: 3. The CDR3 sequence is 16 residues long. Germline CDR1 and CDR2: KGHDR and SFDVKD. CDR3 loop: CATSDPDRGNTGELFF. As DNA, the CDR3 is TGTGCCACCAGTGACCCGGACAGGGGGAACACCGGGGAGCTGTTTTTT.

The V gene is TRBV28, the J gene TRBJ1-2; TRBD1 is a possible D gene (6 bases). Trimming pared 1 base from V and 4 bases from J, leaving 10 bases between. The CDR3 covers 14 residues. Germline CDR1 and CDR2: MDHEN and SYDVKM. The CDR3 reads CASSLSQGPYGYTF. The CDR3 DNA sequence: TGTGCCAGCAGTTTATCACAGGGCCCCTATGGCTACACCTTC.

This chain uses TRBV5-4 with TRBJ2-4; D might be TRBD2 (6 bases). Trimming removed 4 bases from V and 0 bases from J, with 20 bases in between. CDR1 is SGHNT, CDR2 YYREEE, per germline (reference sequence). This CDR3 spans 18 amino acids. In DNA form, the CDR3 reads TGTGCCAGCAGCGAAAACGGGGGAGCTGTGATAGCCAAAAACATTCAGTACTTC. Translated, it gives CASSENGGAVIAKNIQYF. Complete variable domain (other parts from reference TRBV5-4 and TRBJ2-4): ETGVTQSPTHLIKTRGQQVTLRCSSQSGHNTVSWYQQALGQGPQFIFQYYREEENGRGNFPPRFSGLQFPNYSSELNVNALELDDSALYLCASSENGGAVIAKNIQYFGAGTRLSVL.

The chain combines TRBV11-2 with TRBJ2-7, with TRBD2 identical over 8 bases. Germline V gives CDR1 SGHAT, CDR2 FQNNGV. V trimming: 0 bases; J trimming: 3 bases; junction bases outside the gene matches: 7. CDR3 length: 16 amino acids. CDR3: CASSLDGSSGVYEQYV. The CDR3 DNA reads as TGTGCCAGCAGCTTAGATGGTAGTAGCGGGGTCTACGAGCAGTACGTC.

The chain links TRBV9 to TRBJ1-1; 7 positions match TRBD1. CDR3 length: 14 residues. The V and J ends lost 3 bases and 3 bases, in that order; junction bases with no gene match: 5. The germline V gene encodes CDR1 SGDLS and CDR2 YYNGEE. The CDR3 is CASSARTGDTEAFF. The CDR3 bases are TGTGCCAGCAGCGCCCGGACAGGCGACACTGAAGCTTTCTTT.

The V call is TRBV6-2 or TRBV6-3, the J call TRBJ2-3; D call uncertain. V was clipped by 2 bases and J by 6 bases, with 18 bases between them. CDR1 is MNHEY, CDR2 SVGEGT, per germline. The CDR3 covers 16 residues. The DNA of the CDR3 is TGTGCCAGCAGTTACCCCACCCTAGGCCGGCGGGATACGCAGTATTTT. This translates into CASSYPTLGRRDTQYF.

This CDR3 reads CASSLAAGTGSNEQYF. The CDR3 DNA sequence: TGCGCCAGCAGCTTAGCCGCCGGGACAGGGTCTAACGAGCAGTACTTC. This chain uses TRBV5-1 with TRBJ2-7; 9 nucleotides line up with TRBD1. CDR3 size: 16 residues. V trimming: 2 bases; J trimming: 5 bases; junction bases outside the gene matches: 11. Germline lookup yields CDR1 SGHRS and CDR2 YFSETQ. Variable domain in full (rest from reference TRBV5-1 and TRBJ2-7): KAGVTQTPRYLIKTRGQQVTLSCSPISGHRSVSWYQQTPGQGLQFLFEYFSETQRNKGNFPGRFSGRQFSNSRSEMNVSTLELGDSALYLCASSLAAGTGSNEQYFGPGTRLTVT.

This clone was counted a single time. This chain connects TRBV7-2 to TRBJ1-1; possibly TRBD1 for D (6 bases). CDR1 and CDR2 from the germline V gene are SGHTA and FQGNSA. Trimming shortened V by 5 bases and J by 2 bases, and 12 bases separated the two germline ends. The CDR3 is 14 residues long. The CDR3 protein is CASSPGQINTEAFF. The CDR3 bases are TGTGCCAGCAGCCCCGGACAGATTAACACTGAAGCTTTCTTT.

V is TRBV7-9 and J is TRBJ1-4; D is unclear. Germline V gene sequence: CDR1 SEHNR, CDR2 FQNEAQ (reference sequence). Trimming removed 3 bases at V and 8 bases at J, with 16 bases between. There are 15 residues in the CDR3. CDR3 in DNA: TGTGCCAGCAGCTTTCCAGGTAGTAGAGTGGAAAAACTGTTTTTT. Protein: CASSFPGSRVEKLFF.

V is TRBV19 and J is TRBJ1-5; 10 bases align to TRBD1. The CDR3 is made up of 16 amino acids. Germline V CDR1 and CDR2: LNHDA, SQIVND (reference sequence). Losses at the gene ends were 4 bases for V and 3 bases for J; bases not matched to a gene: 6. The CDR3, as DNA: TGTGCCAGTAGTAACCGGGGACAGGGGATCAATCAGCCCCAGCATTTT. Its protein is CASSNRGQGINQPQHF.